These 30 T cell receptor beta chains originate from one sample sequenced in a study of glioma-infiltrating T cells after dendritic cell vaccination. Using immunoSEQ multiplex PCR, the repertoire was profiled, and TCRdb retains in-frame clones only, with some absent. The repertoire has about 92,000 clones, approximately 90% of them found once; the top ten carry approximately 14%. Sequences were derived from blood, sampled before dendritic cell vaccination. These receptors all come from a human donor with glioblastoma.

The rearrangement joins TRBV30 to TRBJ2-5; 7 bases match TRBD2. The CDR3 sequence is 16 residues long. Germline CDR1 is GTSNPN and CDR2 is SVGIG (reference sequence). J was trimmed by 2 bases and V by 0 bases; bases with no gene match: 9. The CDR3 DNA reads TGTGCCTGGAGTGTACTAAAGACTAGCCGTCAAGAGACCCAGTACTTC. Encoded protein: CAWSVLKTSRQETQYF.

The chain uses TRBV4-1 and TRBJ2-4; tentatively, D is TRBD2 (5 bases). The CDR3 is made up of 14 amino acids. Germline V gene lookup returns CDR1 MGHRA and CDR2 YSYEKL. Trimming removed 1 base from V and 8 bases from J, with 12 bases in between. The CDR3 DNA reads as TGCGCCAGCAGCCAAGTCCCGGGGTTGGACATTCAGTACTTC. Its translation is CASSQVPGLDIQYF.

In this sample, this clone turned up a few times. The chain couples TRBV6-4 to TRBJ2-1, with 8 positions matching TRBD2. Per germline, CDR1 MRHNA and CDR2 SNTAGT. The CDR3 spans 16 residues. V dropped 2 bases and J dropped 0; count of bases not matched to a gene: 3. The CDR3 protein is CASSDGGGSSYNEQFF. The CDR3 DNA reads as TGTGCCAGCAGTGACGGCGGGGGGAGCTCCTACAATGAGCAGTTCTTC.

In its sample, this clone was seen once. V usage is TRBV7-3 and J usage is TRBJ1-1; no reliable D call. The V and J ends lost 5 bases and 1 base respectively, with 17 bases between them. The germline gives CDR1 SGHTA, CDR2 FQGTGA. There are 16 residues in the CDR3. The CDR3 loop is CASSVTREGRNTEAFF. For the CDR3, the DNA is TGTGCCAGCAGCGTCACAAGGGAGGGTAGGAACACTGAAGCTTTCTTT.

The V gene is TRBV5-8, the J gene TRBJ1-1, with D unresolved. V shed 4 bases and J shed 1 base, with 8 bases lying between them. The CDR3 runs to 13 residues. Germline CDR1 SGHTS, CDR2 YDEGEE. CDR3 region: CASSLDQNTEAFF. CDR3 DNA sequence: TGTGCCAGCAGCCTGGATCAGAACACTGAAGCTTTCTTT.

V and J are TRBV6-5 and TRBJ1-1, with TRBD1 matching 8 bases. V shed 2 bases, J shed 6 bases, and the junction held 8 bases outside the gene matches. The CDR3 sequence is 15 residues long. Germline loops: CDR1 MNHEY, CDR2 SVGAGI. The CDR3 loop is CASSYRTGTGSEAFF. CDR3 DNA sequence: TGTGCCAGCAGTTACAGGACCGGGACAGGATCTGAAGCTTTCTTT.

This chain joins TRBV19 and TRBJ1-2, with 7 bases lining up with TRBD1. Trimming at V came to 5 bases and at J to 2 bases, leaving 11 bases not matched to a gene. The CDR3 is 16 residues long. Germline V lookup: CDR1 LNHDA, CDR2 SQIVND (reference sequence). The CDR3 spells CASSRRRQGPNYGYTF. The DNA for the CDR3 is TGTGCCAGTAGTCGACGGCGACAGGGTCCAAACTATGGCTACACCTTC.

V gene TRBV13 combines with J gene TRBJ2-1, with 7 bases fitting TRBD1. Unmatched junction bases numbered 11, after V lost 5 bases and J lost 7 bases. CDR1 and CDR2 from the germline V gene are PRHDT and FYEKMQ (reference sequence). The CDR3 contains 15 residues. CDR3 bases: TGTGCCAGCAGCCCCAGGGGGAGTGGTTTTAATGAGCAGTTCTTC. Protein: CASSPRGSGFNEQFF.

This chain connects TRBV7-2 to TRBJ2-7, with 11 bases fitting TRBD2. The CDR3 has 14 amino acids. V was pared by 5 bases and J by 4 bases, with 4 bases of the junction left unmatched. The germline V gene has CDR1 SGHTA and CDR2 FQGNSA. CDR3 region: CASSASGRTYEQYF. The CDR3 region has the DNA TGTGCCAGCAGCGCTAGCGGGAGGACGTACGAGCAGTACTTC. The whole variable domain, filled in from reference TRBV7-2 and TRBJ2-7, reads GAGVSQSPSNKVTEKGKDVELRCDPISGHTALYWYRQSLGQGLEFLIYFQGNSAPDKSGLPSDRFSAERTGGSVSTLTIQRTQQEDSAVYLCASSASGRTYEQYFGPGTRLTVT.

The chain employs TRBV29-1 and TRBJ1-2, with a tentative D call TRBD1 (5 bases). The CDR3 totals 15 residues. Trimming took off 2 bases at V and 0 bases at J, with 13 bases between the two ends. Germline V CDR1 and CDR2: SQVTM, ANQGSEA. CDR3 sequence: CSVELTGYTNYGYTF. CDR3 coding DNA: TGCAGCGTTGAACTCACAGGATACACTAACTATGGCTACACCTTC.

The chain joins TRBV27 to TRBJ2-3, with 10 bases fitting TRBD1. V lost 6 bases to trimming and J lost 1 base; unmatched junction nucleotides: 4. This CDR3 spans 15 amino acids. Germline CDR1 MNHEY, CDR2 SMNVEV (reference sequence). CDR3 loop: CASSRGTGGTDTQYF. In DNA, the CDR3 is TGTGCCAGCAGCCGCGGGACAGGGGGCACAGATACGCAGTATTTT.

This clone has only one observation. The rearrangement uses TRBV4-1 and TRBJ2-1; TRBD2 is a possible D gene (5 bases). CDR1 is MGHRA, CDR2 YSYEKL, per germline. V gave up 1 base and J gave up 3 bases, with 13 bases separating them. This CDR3 has 16 amino acids. The CDR3 region is CASSQVSLSGYNEQFF. CDR3 DNA: TGCGCCAGCAGCCAAGTTTCTCTAAGCGGCTACAATGAGCAGTTCTTC.

About this clone: Other DNA variants within this sample encode the same CDR3. The chain links TRBV5-1 to TRBJ2-2, with D unresolved. Looked up from germline, CDR1 is SGHRS and CDR2 is YFSETQ. The germline V and J ends were trimmed by 0 bases and 1 base, with 4 bases remaining between them. The CDR3 covers 14 residues. The chain's CDR3 is CASSLALNTGELFF. Written as DNA, the CDR3 is TGCGCCAGCAGCTTGGCCCTGAACACCGGGGAGCTGTTTTTT.

In DNA form, the CDR3 reads TGTGCCAGCAGCTTGGACCAGCGGGGTTCCTACGAGCAGTACTTC. It translates to CASSLDQRGSYEQYF. The genes are TRBV5-6 and TRBJ2-7; TRBD2 aligns across 7 bases. The V and J ends lost 0 bases and 1 base, in that order; junction bases with no gene match: 4. The CDR3 spans 15 residues. Germline CDR1 reads SGHDT; CDR2 reads YYEEEE.

This chain joins TRBV6-6 and TRBJ1-4; no definite D call. The V and J ends lost 7 bases and 0 bases respectively, with 9 bases between them. Germline V gene sequence: CDR1 MNHNY, CDR2 SVGAGI (reference sequence). This CDR3 contains 14 residues. The CDR3 DNA reads as TGTGCCAGCACAAACAGTGCAACTAATGAAAAACTGTTTTTT. Translated: CASTNSATNEKLFF.

In its sample, this clone was seen a few times. The V and J genes are TRBV9 and TRBJ2-1, with D maybe TRBD1 (5 bases). Trimming shortened V by 0 bases and J by 0 bases, and 13 bases separated the two germline ends. The germline V gene encodes CDR1 SGDLS and CDR2 YYNGEE. This CDR3 is 17 amino acids long. The CDR3 is CASSVAQQDSSYNEQFF. CDR3 nucleotide sequence: TGTGCCAGCAGCGTAGCCCAACAGGATTCCTCCTACAATGAGCAGTTCTTC.

The V call is TRBV5-6, the J call TRBJ2-7; D gene unclear. The CDR3 is made up of 13 amino acids. V dropped 2 bases and J dropped 0 bases, with 6 bases sitting between them. The V gene's germline CDR1 is SGHDT and CDR2 YYEEEE. CDR3 coding DNA: TGTGCCAGCAGCTTAACTCTCTCCTACGAGCAGTACTTC. Translating it yields CASSLTLSYEQYF.

The chain has TRBV6-5 and TRBJ1-1, with 7 bases identical to TRBD1. This CDR3 spans 13 amino acids. Per the germline V gene, CDR1 is MNHEY and CDR2 is SVGAGI. The junction had 6 bases not matched to a gene; V was cut back by 10 bases and J by 1 base. CDR3 region: CATLRTGNTEAFF. The CDR3 nucleotides are TGTGCCACGCTTAGGACAGGGAACACTGAAGCTTTCTTT.

The J gene is TRBJ2-3, the V gene TRBV27; D gene ambiguous. Germline CDR1 is MNHEY and CDR2 is SMNVEV (reference sequence). The CDR3 loop spans 16 amino acids. V was pared by 4 bases and J by 1 base, with 15 bases between. The CDR3 protein is CASSSRFSVRTDTQYF. The CDR3 bases are TGTGCCAGCAGTTCTAGGTTTAGTGTCCGCACAGATACGCAGTATTTT.

The chain is built from TRBV5-1 and TRBJ2-2; D perhaps matches TRBD1 (6 bases). Germline lookup yields CDR1 SGHRS and CDR2 YFSETQ. V was cut by 4 bases and J by 4 bases, with 17 bases left in between. The CDR3 is 16 residues long. The CDR3 DNA reads TGCGCCAGCAGCAAACGGACAGAGCTTTCCACCGGGGAGCTGTTTTTT. This translates into CASSKRTELSTGELFF.

This chain joins TRBV2 and TRBJ1-3; TRBD1 is a possible D gene (6 bases). Trimming removed 6 bases from V and 0 bases from J, with 9 bases in between. The CDR3 spans 14 residues. Germline assignment: CDR1 SNHLY and CDR2 FYNNEI. CDR3 bases: TGTGCCAGCAGCACGACAGGCTCTGGAAACACCATATATTTT. Amino acid sequence: CASSTTGSGNTIYF. Together with reference TRBV2 and TRBJ1-3, the CDR3 gives the full variable domain: EPEVTQTPSHQVTQMGQEVILRCVPISNHLYFYWYRQILGQKVEFLVSFYNNEISEKSEIFDDQFSVERPDGSNFTLKIRSTKLEDSAMYFCASSTTGSGNTIYFGEGSWLTVV.

This clone was seen a handful of times. The chain couples TRBV6-5 to TRBJ1-1; 7 bases match TRBD1. The CDR3 totals 14 residues. Germline assignment: CDR1 MNHEY and CDR2 SVGAGI. Trimming took 3 bases from V and 4 from J; bases not matched to a gene: 5. CDR3 nucleotides: TGTGCCAGCAGTTATGGCAGGGGGTTCACTGAAGCTTTCTTT. Residues: CASSYGRGFTEAFF.

The chain links TRBV6-6 to TRBJ1-1; TRBD1 matches at 7 bases. Per the germline V gene, CDR1 is MNHNY and CDR2 is SVGAGI (reference sequence). This CDR3 is 12 amino acids long. The trim removed 5 bases at V and 9 bases at J, leaving 6 bases unmatched. In nucleotides, the CDR3 is TGTGCCAGCAGTCTGTCAGGGGGAAAAGCTTTCTTT. Protein sequence: CASSLSGGKAFF.

V gene TRBV6-5 combines with J gene TRBJ1-4; 8 nucleotides line up with TRBD1. Trimming took 2 bases from V and 4 from J; bases not matched to a gene: 6. The CDR3 is made up of 16 amino acids. Per germline, CDR1 MNHEY and CDR2 SVGAGI. The CDR3 region is CASSYGTGLYNEKLFF. CDR3 in DNA: TGTGCCAGCAGTTACGGGACAGGACTATATAATGAAAAACTGTTTTTT.

This clone has a handful of counts. The chain has TRBV5-1 and TRBJ2-7; 7 nucleotides match TRBD1. The V and J ends lost 4 bases and 4 bases, in that order; junction bases with no gene match: 17. The CDR3 sequence is 17 residues long. Looked up from germline, CDR1 is SGHRS and CDR2 is YFSETQ. CDR3 sequence reads: CASSPTQTGLGRYEQYF. The DNA of the CDR3 is TGCGCCAGCAGCCCTACCCAGACAGGGTTAGGTCGTTACGAGCAGTACTTC.

The chain has TRBV11-2 and TRBJ2-3, with a weak D call TRBD2 (6 bases). Trimming stripped 1 base from V and 2 bases from J, with 13 bases between. The CDR3 spans 16 residues. Germline CDR1 SGHAT, CDR2 FQNNGV. CDR3 loop: CASSLGGLAPTDTQYF. The CDR3 DNA follows: TGTGCCAGCAGCTTAGGTGGCCTAGCGCCCACAGATACGCAGTATTTT.

The V call is TRBV6-5, the J call TRBJ2-7, with 7 nucleotides matching TRBD1. J gave up 0 bases and V 0 bases, and 2 bases lay outside the gene matches. Per germline, CDR1 MNHEY and CDR2 SVGAGI. The length of the CDR3 is 15 residues. This CDR3 is CASSYSGTDSYEQYF. The CDR3 DNA follows: TGTGCCAGCAGTTACTCTGGGACAGACTCCTACGAGCAGTACTTC.

The chain has TRBV27 and TRBJ2-1; TRBD2 aligns across 8 bases. Germline V gene data show CDR1 as MNHEY and CDR2 as SMNVEV (reference sequence). V shed 11 bases, J shed 7 bases, and the junction held 7 bases outside the gene matches. This CDR3 spans 12 amino acids. CDR3 sequence reads: CAVLAGLNEQFF. CDR3 nucleotides: TGTGCCGTTTTAGCGGGGTTAAATGAGCAGTTCTTC.

The CDR3 reads CASSFASGNEQFF. Written as DNA, the CDR3 is TGTGCCAGCAGTTTCGCGTCGGGCAATGAGCAGTTCTTC. The chain links TRBV7-9 to TRBJ2-1; D remains ambiguous. CDR1 is SEHNR and CDR2 is FQNEAQ in the germline V gene (reference sequence). Trimming took 6 bases from V and 6 from J, leaving 12 bases between them. This CDR3 contains 13 residues.

The V gene is TRBV29-1, the J gene TRBJ1-4; no definite D call. CDR1 SQVTM and CDR2 ANQGSEA come from the germline V gene. The CDR3 sequence is 16 residues long. With 4 bases removed from V and 7 bases from J, the gap between germline ends came to 22 bases. The CDR3 DNA sequence: TGCAGCGTTGGGACTTACAGCTCGGGGAGCGGTGAAAAACTGTTTTTT. Translating it yields CSVGTYSSGSGEKLFF.